The 9 T cell receptor beta chains presented below share a single source sample, sequenced in a study of T-cell reconstitution after alpha-beta-depleted transplantation in children. Unique molecular identifiers featured in how the TCRbeta library was prepared. One entry per CDR3 protein, called by TCRdb with MiXCR from the PCR reads. This table has around 450,000 distinct CDR3 sequences, about 10% appearing once. The starting material was PBMCs, obtained before TCRalphabeta/CD19-depleted stem cell transplant. The receptors stem from a child under 10 years old with inherited bone marrow failure, due to receive a stem cell transplant.

This clonotype showed up many times. The chain recombines TRBV6-1 with TRBJ2-1; 9 nucleotides match TRBD2. CDR1 and CDR2 (germline): MNHNS, SASEGT. The trim removed 5 bases at V and 3 bases at J, leaving 2 bases unmatched. This CDR3 is 14 amino acids long. Here the CDR3 reads CASSSGRIYNEQFF. The CDR3, as DNA: TGTGCCAGCAGTAGCGGGAGGATCTACAATGAGCAGTTCTTC.

This clonotype was recorded a few times. This chain joins TRBV20-1 and TRBJ2-1, with no clear D. The CDR3 runs to 17 residues. The V gene's germline CDR1 is DFQATT and CDR2 SNEGSKA (reference sequence). Trimming shortened V by 0 bases and J by 1 base, and 16 bases separated the two germline ends. The CDR3 loop reads CSARDLGSSGSYNEQFF. The CDR3 DNA is TGCAGTGCTAGAGATCTAGGGTCCTCCGGGTCCTACAATGAGCAGTTCTTC.

Ten or more counts support this clonotype. The chain recombines TRBV28 with TRBJ2-7, with unresolved D. Germline CDR1 is MDHEN and CDR2 is SYDVKM. Trimming stripped 7 bases from V and 0 bases from J, with 10 bases between. There are 13 residues in the CDR3. This CDR3 is CASIGRPSYEQYF. DNA for the CDR3: TGTGCCAGCATTGGCAGGCCCTCCTACGAGCAGTACTTC.

The chain employs TRBV14 and TRBJ1-2; unclear D gene. V was shortened by 7 bases and J by 2 bases, with 14 bases between the two germline ends. Germline V gene lookup returns CDR1 SGHDN and CDR2 FVKESK. The CDR3 spans 14 residues. CDR3 amino acids: CASTPLERNYGYTF. In nucleotides, the CDR3 is TGTGCCAGCACCCCCCTCGAGCGAAACTATGGCTACACCTTC.

This clonotype showed up just a few times. The V gene is TRBV30, the J gene TRBJ2-7, with TRBD2 matching over 11 bases. Germline loops: CDR1 GTSNPN, CDR2 SVGIG (reference sequence). The trim removed 0 bases at V and 2 bases at J, leaving 3 bases unmatched. The CDR3 is made up of 15 amino acids. For the CDR3, the DNA is TGTGCCTGGAGTGTAGTAGCGGGAGGGCCCTACGAGCAGTACTTC. Protein: CAWSVVAGGPYEQYF.

This CDR3 reads CASSFPTDGSSYNEQFF. CDR3 nucleotides: TGTGCCAGCAGCTTCCCGACCGACGGAAGCTCCTACAATGAGCAGTTCTTC. This rearrangement joins TRBV11-2 to TRBJ2-1; D call uncertain. Germline CDR1 SGHAT, CDR2 FQNNGV. The CDR3 runs 17 residues. V dropped 3 bases and J dropped 0 bases, with 15 bases sitting between them.

In its sample, this clonotype was seen a few times. The CDR3: CASSSLLGRLLQGYTF. For the CDR3, the DNA is TGTGCCAGCAGCTCATTACTCGGGCGCCTACTTCAGGGCTACACCTTC. The chain carries TRBV11-2 and TRBJ1-2; unclear D gene. From germline, CDR1 is SGHAT and CDR2 FQNNGV. CDR3 length equals 16 residues. Trimming stripped 4 bases from V and 8 bases from J, with 23 bases between.

This clonotype has a count of ten or more. The chain combines TRBV5-4 with TRBJ2-1, with D possibly TRBD2 on 5 matching bases. The germline CDR1 and CDR2 sequences are SGHNT and YYREEE (reference sequence). Trimming left V 4 bases short and J 10 bases short, with 18 bases between. This CDR3 is built from 14 residues. CDR3 residues: CASSPREPQPEQFF. The CDR3 DNA follows: TGTGCCAGCAGCCCGAGGGAACCGCAACCCGAGCAGTTCTTC.

The chain couples TRBV11-2 to TRBJ1-4; D possibly corresponds to TRBD1 (5 bases). V lost 4 bases and J lost 8, with 32 bases in between. This CDR3 contains 20 residues. Germline CDR1 SGHAT, CDR2 FQNNGV. CDR3 in amino acids: CASSSLGAGSIDGEAEKLFF. CDR3 nucleotide sequence: TGTGCCAGCAGCTCCTTAGGGGCGGGGTCTATTGACGGCGAAGCGGAAAAACTGTTTTTT.